The T cell receptor beta chain under discussion was sequenced for a study of radiotherapy plus CTLA-4 blockade in lung cancer. Across the whole study: With roughly 30% of patients having disease control, objective responses were seen in 15% to 20%.

On this clone: Its antigen is unknown.

The germline V gene encodes CDR1 SGDLS and CDR2 YYNGEE. V shed 0 bases and J shed 6 bases, with 9 bases lying between them. The length of the CDR3 is 14 residues. Clones were sequenced by immunoSEQ multiplex PCR, and TCRdb holds only the in-frame ones, with some missing. The profile shows 56,000 or so clones, roughly 84% of them singletons. General observations from the study: Interferon-beta and early blood T cell clone dynamics reportedly predicted response best. Expansion in blood of tumor-derived TCR clones was seen after radiotherapy plus ipilimumab.

The chain has TRBV9 and TRBJ2-2; D may be TRBD2 (5 bases). Sequencing was performed on peripheral blood, taken from a patient treated with radiotherapy plus ipilimumab. This receptor was taken from a human donor with non-small cell lung cancer who had a partial response to radiotherapy plus ipilimumab. CDR3: CASSVEASPGELFF. DNA of the CDR3: TGTGCCAGCAGCGTAGAGGCTAGCCCCGGGGAGCTGTTTTTT.